The sequence of this TCR beta chain was determined in a study of T cell clones after liver transplantation. Overall study context: A pre-transplant mixed lymphocyte reaction with TCRbeta sequencing defined graft-donor-reactive clones followed in post-transplant blood. Third-party-reactive TCRbeta sequences from pre-transplant mixed lymphocyte reactions served as antigen-independent comparators. Patients counted as tolerant after at least one year off all immunosuppression, enzymes not exceeding twice normal. Study-wide results and limits: Donor-reactive sequences fell more than third party-reactive ones, suggesting partial deletion.

V was cut by 3 bases and J by 4 bases, with 3 bases left in between. In germline, CDR1 is GTSNPN, CDR2 SVGIG (reference sequence). The CDR3 consists of 11 residues. Method: immunoSEQ multiplex PCR; TCRdb's copy keeps in-frame clones and lacks some. Altogether tens of thousands of clones are present, less than 85% being singletons, with the ten largest covering about 8.1%. Comment on this clone: Its cognate antigen is unknown.

This clonotype was sampled from a human donor who received a liver transplant. The chain links TRBV30 to TRBJ1-4; D gene uncertain. The starting material was CD4+ T cells from blood, obtained before liver transplant. This CDR3 reads CAWRINEKLFF. Here the CDR3 DNA reads TGTGCCTGGAGGATTAATGAAAAACTGTTTTTT.